The source of this TCR beta chain is a study of T cell responses to AZD1222 COVID-19 vaccine. Notes on the study in general: Breadth and depth of Spike-specific TCRs rose after two AZD1222 doses.

On this clone itself: Its antigen is unknown.

Germline CDR1 MNHEY, CDR2 SMNVEV (reference sequence). The length of the CDR3 is 14 residues. With 6 bases removed from V and 8 bases from J, the gap between germline ends came to 19 bases. Clones were read by immunoSEQ multiplex PCR, and TCRdb kept only the in-frame ones, dropping some. The table has approximately 140,000 clones, around nine tenths seen once. The rearrangement joins TRBV27 to TRBJ1-2, with D possibly being TRBD1 (6 bases). The specimen was peripheral blood, collected 28 days after the second AZD1222 dose. The sequence was obtained from an adult who received the AZD1222 COVID-19 vaccine. CDR3 bases: TGTGCCAGCAGCCGATTGGACAGTCTTCAAGGCTACACCTTC. Protein product: CASSRLDSLQGYTF.